Sequencing of this T cell receptor beta chain was carried out in a study of blood T cell repertoires in COVID-19 (dated by TCRdb to 2020 to 2022). With respect to the entire study: Samples from collaborators originated in the United States, Italy and Spain and spanned both the acute and convalescent phases of COVID-19. Subjects who had been exposed to COVID-19, were actively infected with it, or had recovered from it provided the deeply sampled blood TCRbeta repertoires that made up the dataset. The samples were drawn from the first 160 participants of the ongoing ImmuneRACE study and from 1,254 subjects provided by 6 global collaborators. The prospective study material was composed of cDNA or gDNA derived from T cells, B-cell-depleted T cells, or PBMCs. Where available, HLA class I and class II types were taken from metadata supplied by the sample provider and were not determined by assay-based typing. Sample metadata almost always included a de-identified subject ID, COVID-19 status, age in years and sex. The repertoires were made available in a free public database intended to serve as a resource for research on the immune response to SARS-CoV-2.

At one collaborating source in Seattle, patients were enrolled during active infection and were followed longitudinally through the course of disease. Whole blood was collected in K2EDTA tubes by collaborating institutions according to the institutions' own protocols. For TCRbeta analysis, collaborators shipped samples as frozen whole blood, isolated PBMCs, or DNA extracted from either of those sample types. V drops 4 bases and J drops 4 bases, leaving 19 bases in between. CDR1 MGHRA and CDR2 YSYEKL were looked up in the germline V gene. Inclusive of the bounding cysteine and phenylalanine, the CDR3 is 16 residues long. Left in the record is the CDR3 DNA by itself, 48 bases read in frame from the first base. As concerns this clone: The antigen it binds to is not known. The input lacks base qualities; no much larger clone sits a single base away.

The immunoSEQ Assay, a bias-controlled multiplex PCR, was used to amplify TCRbeta CDR3 regions from genomic DNA. The source study handled its data this way. Nucleated cell counts per sample were estimated from amplification of reference gene primers within the assay. To quantify the absolute abundance of each unique TCRbeta CDR3 rearrangement, sequence reads were collapsed and filtered. Productive Simpson clonality was computed per sample as the square root of Simpson's diversity index over productive rearrangements. TCRdb obtained this table from immuneACCESS and retained in-frame rearrangements with V and J assigned. These tables miss some clones; where compared with another copy, unresolved V genes account for less than half of the shortfall, and the remainder is unexplained. The DNA gave D and trimming, while V, J and clone size come from that table. This sample has around 250,000 clones in its table, and 86% of those were observed once. The ten biggest clones cover approximately 5.5% of the sample.

Broader findings and caveats from the paper: How much clinical and demographic metadata was included differed by source and by participant, and the metadata was provided uncurated.

Sequenced sample: peripheral blood. The chain was built from TRBV4-1 and TRBJ1-1; TRBD1 is a possible D gene, resting on 6 matching bases. The source is a woman older than 75 with COVID-19, enrolled during active disease. The CDR3 in this case is CASSLSGTRGGTEAFF. The DNA sequence reads TGCGCCAGCAGCCTATCCGGGACCAGGGGCGGCACTGAAGCTTTCTTT.